This T cell receptor (beta chain) was identified in a study of blood T cell repertoires in COVID-19. In the authors' methods: The authors estimated nucleated cell counts from reference gene primer amplification. Sequenced by immunoSEQ multiplex PCR; TCRdb stores in-frame clones only, minus some. The DNA was the basis for D and trimming; V, J and clone size are from that table. The repertoire holds some 260,000 clones, with less than 85% as singletons. Germline V CDR1 and CDR2: MNHEY, SVGAGI. Trimming took 6 bases from V and 6 from J, leaving 18 bases between them. CDR3 length: 15 residues. The sequence was obtained from a young woman with acute or convalescent COVID-19. The V gene is TRBV6-5, the J gene TRBJ2-1; maybe TRBD1 (5 bases). Sequences were obtained from peripheral blood. The CDR3 DNA reads TGTGCCAGCAGGCCCAGTTGGGGTACAGGCAATGAGCAGTTCTTC. This encodes CASRPSWGTGNEQFF.